The source of this T cell receptor beta chain is a study of blood T cell repertoires in COVID-19. Study-wide background: Sites across the United States, Italy and Spain contributed samples from acute and convalescent COVID-19. T cells, B-cell-depleted T cells, or PBMCs supplied cDNA or gDNA.

Germline CDR1 SGHTA, CDR2 FQGNSA. Trimming left V 3 bases short and J 13 bases short, with 21 bases between. This CDR3 region has 14 residues. As processed by the authors: Using reference gene primer amplification, nucleated cell counts were estimated. Produced via immunoSEQ multiplex PCR; TCRdb's table is partial and in-frame only. Clone size and V and J calls were adopted from that table, with D and trimming inferred from the DNA. The sample carries tens of thousands of clones, roughly 85% recorded once. This chain connects TRBV7-2 to TRBJ1-2; D is perhaps TRBD1 (5 bases). This clonotype was sampled from a human donor in a cohort sampled during active COVID-19. Sequencing was performed on peripheral blood. In DNA, the CDR3 is TGTGCCAGCAGCTTTGGTCCTTCGGGGGAACAAGTCACCTTC. Translation: CASSFGPSGEQVTF.